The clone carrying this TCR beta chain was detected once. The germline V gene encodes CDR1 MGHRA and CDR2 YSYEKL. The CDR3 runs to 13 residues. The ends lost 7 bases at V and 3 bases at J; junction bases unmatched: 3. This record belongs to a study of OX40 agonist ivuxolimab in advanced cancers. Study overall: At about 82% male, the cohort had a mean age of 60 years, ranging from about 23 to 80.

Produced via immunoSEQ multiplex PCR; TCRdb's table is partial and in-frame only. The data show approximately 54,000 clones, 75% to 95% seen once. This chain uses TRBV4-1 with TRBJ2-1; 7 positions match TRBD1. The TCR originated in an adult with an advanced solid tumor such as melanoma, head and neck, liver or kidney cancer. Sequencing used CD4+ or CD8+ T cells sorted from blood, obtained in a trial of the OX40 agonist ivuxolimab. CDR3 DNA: TGCGCCAGCAACAGGGGAAACTACAATGAGCAGTTCTTC. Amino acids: CASNRGNYNEQFF.